One and the same sample provided the 23 T cell receptor beta chains below, sequenced in a study of beta chain features in type 1 diabetes. TCRB transcripts that were expressed got sequenced, as all of the isolated RNA had been reverse transcribed. Assay used: immunoSEQ multiplex PCR; TCRdb lists only in-frame clones, some missing. The sample lists over 150,000 clones; 10% were seen once. These TCRs' antigens remain unknown. General study points: In every one of the four CD4+ subsets, TCRB CDR3s were moderately but significantly shorter in Type 1 diabetes patients.

The specimen sequenced was central memory CD4+ T cells from blood. These receptors originate from a man aged 30 to 45 with type 1 diabetes.

In this sample, this clone turned up a few times. This chain links TRBV29-1 with TRBJ2-7, with D possibly TRBD2 on 6 matching bases. Trimming shortened V by 6 bases and J by 6 bases, and 18 bases separated the two germline ends. This CDR3 comprises 13 residues. In germline, CDR1 is SQVTM, CDR2 ANQGSEA. As DNA, the CDR3 is TGCAGCGTGGTGATGGGGACTGAAAGCGAGCAGTACTTC. Its protein product is CSVVMGTESEQYF.

This clone was counted a few times. The CDR3 is CATSRKRGGAYEQYF. CDR3 nucleotide sequence: TGTGCCACCAGCAGAAAACGGGGAGGTGCCTACGAGCAGTACTTC. V gene TRBV15 combines with J gene TRBJ2-7, with D possibly TRBD2 on 6 matching bases. V was trimmed by 2 bases and J by 2 bases, leaving 13 bases between them. There are 15 residues in the CDR3. Germline CDR1 and CDR2: LNHNV and YYDKDF (reference sequence).

This clone was seen a handful of times. The chain combines TRBV28 with TRBJ1-1; D is uncertain. Per the germline V gene, CDR1 is MDHEN and CDR2 is SYDVKM. CDR3 length: 12 residues. V was shortened by 5 bases and J by 4 bases, with 8 bases between the two germline ends. The CDR3 bases are TGTGCCAGCAGTCTAAGGAGCACTGAAGCTTTCTTT. Amino acid sequence: CASSLRSTEAFF.

This clone was detected a few times. This sequence joins TRBV4-3 and TRBJ1-5; D call uncertain. Germline CDR1 reads LGHNA; CDR2 reads YSLEER. The CDR3 consists of 15 residues. The ends were cut back, 3 bases at V and 2 bases at J, with 11 bases in the middle. The CDR3 is CASSQGASRNQPQHF. The CDR3 nucleotides read TGCGCCAGCAGCCAGGGAGCCTCGCGCAATCAGCCCCAGCATTTT.

The V and J genes are TRBV7-6 and TRBJ2-3; TRBD1 matches 7 bases. The CDR3 covers 15 residues. V trimming: 1 base; J trimming: 3 bases; junction bases outside the gene matches: 4. Germline CDR1 is SGHVS and CDR2 is FNYEAQ. The CDR3 nucleotides are TGTGCCAGCAGCTTAGGCGCGACAGGGACAGATACGCAGTATTTT. Translation gives CASSLGATGTDTQYF.

This clone occurred a few times. The chain carries TRBV28 and TRBJ2-7; the match to TRBD1 covers 7 bases. Germline CDR1 reads MDHEN; CDR2 reads SYDVKM. The V segment lost 5 bases and the J segment 2 bases; nucleotides outside the gene matches: 6. The CDR3 length is 14 residues. CDR3 region: CASSLGQSPYEQYF. Here the CDR3 DNA reads TGTGCCAGCAGTCTGGGACAGTCCCCCTACGAGCAGTACTTC.

This clone showed up just a few times. The chain has TRBV5-1 and TRBJ2-7; possibly TRBD1 for D (6 bases). V lost 1 base and J 0 bases, leaving 8 bases between the germline ends. The CDR3 is 14 residues long. Germline V lookup: CDR1 SGHRS, CDR2 YFSETQ. CDR3: CASSLTGPSYEQYF. CDR3 nucleotides: TGCGCCAGCAGCTTGACAGGGCCCTCCTACGAGCAGTACTTC.

In this sample, this clone turned up a few times. The CDR3 DNA reads TGTGCCAGCTCCCAGGGGTACCAAGAGACCCAGTACTTC. This codes for CASSQGYQETQYF. This chain joins TRBV18 and TRBJ2-5; D possibly corresponds to TRBD1 (6 bases). The CDR3 has 13 amino acids. Germline loops: CDR1 KGHSH, CDR2 LQKENI. V gave up 6 bases and J gave up 0 bases, with 8 bases separating them.

The chain recombines TRBV28 with TRBJ1-2, with TRBD1 identical over 7 bases. CDR1 is MDHEN, CDR2 SYDVKM, per germline. The CDR3 runs to 14 residues. Trimming took 3 bases from V and 2 from J; bases not matched to a gene: 3. Written as DNA, the CDR3 is TGTGCCAGCAGTTTGGAGGGGGCGAACTATGGCTACACCTTC. Translated: CASSLEGANYGYTF.

This clone turned up a few times. The V call is TRBV5-1, the J call TRBJ1-2, with a weak D call TRBD1 (5 bases). The germline gives CDR1 SGHRS, CDR2 YFSETQ. This CDR3 has 14 amino acids. Trimming removed 0 bases from V and 6 bases from J, with 12 bases in between. CDR3 sequence (DNA): TGCGCCAGCAGCTTGGCCGCACAGGACAATGGCTACACCTTC. Protein product: CASSLAAQDNGYTF.

This clone has more than one count but fewer than ten. The chain couples TRBV6-1 to TRBJ1-2, with 7 nucleotides matching TRBD1. Germline V CDR1 and CDR2: MNHNS, SASEGT. V was clipped by 6 bases and J by 2 bases; unmatched bases: 3. The CDR3 runs 13 residues. As DNA, the CDR3 is TGTGCCAGCAGGGGGACAGTAAACTATGGCTACACCTTC. This codes for CASRGTVNYGYTF.

The V call is TRBV5-1, the J call TRBJ2-5; 11 nucleotides line up with TRBD2. V trimming: 4 bases; J trimming: 3 bases; junction bases outside the gene matches: 5. This CDR3 is built from 15 residues. Germline CDR1 SGHRS, CDR2 YFSETQ. This CDR3 is CASSPGTSGEETQYF. In DNA, the CDR3 is TGCGCCAGCAGCCCTGGGACTAGCGGTGAAGAGACCCAGTACTTC.

This clone was counted between two and nine times. The chain combines TRBV6-5 with TRBJ2-3, with TRBD2 identical over 9 bases. Germline CDR1 MNHEY, CDR2 SVGAGI. The CDR3 is made up of 15 amino acids. Trimming cost V 6 bases and J 2 bases; bases outside gene matches: 6. The CDR3 nucleotides are TGTGCCAGCAGAACTAGCGGGTACTACACAGATACGCAGTATTTT. Translating it yields CASRTSGYYTDTQYF.

The rearrangement links TRBV5-5 to TRBJ1-2; D is perhaps TRBD1 (5 bases). Germline loops: CDR1 SGHKS, CDR2 YYEKEE (reference sequence). V shed 4 bases and J shed 0 bases, with 13 bases lying between them. The CDR3 sequence is 15 residues long. CDR3 region: CASSPRATANYGYTF. CDR3 in DNA: TGTGCCAGCAGCCCCCGAGCGACAGCTAACTATGGCTACACCTTC.

The gene calls are TRBV5-1 and TRBJ2-6; D gene unclear. Trimming took 6 bases from V and 0 from J, leaving 7 bases between them. The CDR3 contains 14 residues. CDR1 is SGHRS, CDR2 YFSETQ, per germline. The CDR3 nucleotides read TGCGCCAGCAACAGTCCCTCTGGGGCCAACGTCCTGACTTTC. It translates to CASNSPSGANVLTF.

The chain employs TRBV27 and TRBJ2-3; 8 nucleotides align to TRBD2. Germline CDR1 and CDR2: MNHEY and SMNVEV (reference sequence). Germline trimming cut 8 bases from V and 4 bases from J; bases unmatched to any gene: 14. The CDR3 length is 16 residues. The CDR3 DNA is TGTGCCAGCCTCTCCTTGGGCGGGAGGTACCCAGATACGCAGTATTTT. It codes for CASLSLGGRYPDTQYF.

This clone showed up just a few times. The gene calls are TRBV30 and TRBJ2-2; TRBD2 matches at 8 bases. V dropped 4 bases and J dropped 2; count of bases not matched to a gene: 15. The germline V gene encodes CDR1 GTSNPN and CDR2 SVGIG (reference sequence). The CDR3 covers 18 residues. The CDR3 DNA reads TGTGCCTGGAAAAAGGAGGGGACACTAGCGGTAAACACCGGGGAGCTGTTTTTT. This sequence encodes CAWKKEGTLAVNTGELFF.

This clone was seen more than once but under ten times. V and J are TRBV5-4 and TRBJ2-3, with D possibly being TRBD2 (5 bases). Germline lookup yields CDR1 SGHNT and CDR2 YYREEE (reference sequence). V was clipped by 2 bases and J by 6 bases, with 13 bases between them. The CDR3 runs to 14 residues. The CDR3 spells CASSFRERGDTQYF. CDR3 sequence (DNA): TGTGCCAGCAGCTTTCGAGAGAGAGGGGATACGCAGTATTTT. The full variable domain, with the rest looked up from reference TRBV5-4 and TRBJ2-3, is ETGVTQSPTHLIKTRGQQVTLRCSSQSGHNTVSWYQQALGQGPQFIFQYYREEENGRGNFPPRFSGLQFPNYSSELNVNALELDDSALYLCASSFRERGDTQYFGPGTRLTVL.

This clone was counted only a few times. The CDR3 loop reads CAEAVGEGGKNEQFF. The CDR3, as DNA: TGTGCCGAAGCGGTAGGAGAGGGAGGGAAAAATGAGCAGTTCTTC. The chain links TRBV6-6 to TRBJ2-1, with TRBD2 identical over 7 bases. This CDR3 is built from 15 residues. Germline lookup yields CDR1 MNHNY and CDR2 SVGAGI (reference sequence). J was trimmed by 7 bases and V by 11 bases; bases with no gene match: 17.

This chain uses TRBV5-1 with TRBJ1-1; tentatively, D is TRBD1 (6 bases). This CDR3 comprises 15 residues. Germline V CDR1 and CDR2: SGHRS, YFSETQ. V was shortened by 1 base and J by 0 bases, with 10 bases between the two germline ends. CDR3 in amino acids: CASSLTGQMNTEAFF. CDR3 nucleotide sequence: TGCGCCAGCAGCTTGACGGGACAAATGAACACTGAAGCTTTCTTT.

The rearrangement links TRBV4-3 to TRBJ2-1; 8 positions agree with TRBD2. V dropped 4 bases and J dropped 3; count of bases not matched to a gene: 5. The germline V gene encodes CDR1 LGHNA and CDR2 YSLEER. CDR3 length: 15 amino acids. The CDR3 loop reads CASSRGRQSYNEQFF. For the CDR3, the DNA is TGCGCCAGCAGCCGCGGGAGGCAGAGCTACAATGAGCAGTTCTTC.

V usage is TRBV28 and J usage is TRBJ2-5; a possible D gene is TRBD2 (6 bases). Germline V lookup: CDR1 MDHEN, CDR2 SYDVKM. This CDR3 is built from 15 residues. Trimming left V 6 bases short and J 5 bases short, with 19 bases between. CDR3 bases: TGTGCCAGCAGCCGAAGGGATACGGGAGAGGAGACCCAGTACTTC. It yields the protein CASSRRDTGEETQYF.

The V and J genes are TRBV23-1 and TRBJ2-5, with 9 bases aligning to TRBD1. TRBV23-1 is sorted into the ORF group, with uncertain function. The J segment lost 1 base and the V segment lost 1 base, leaving 1 base of the junction unmatched. The CDR3 length is 15 residues. The DNA for the CDR3 is TGCGCCAGCAGTCAATGGGGACAGGGCCAAGAGACCCAGTACTTC. It yields the protein CASSQWGQGQETQYF.